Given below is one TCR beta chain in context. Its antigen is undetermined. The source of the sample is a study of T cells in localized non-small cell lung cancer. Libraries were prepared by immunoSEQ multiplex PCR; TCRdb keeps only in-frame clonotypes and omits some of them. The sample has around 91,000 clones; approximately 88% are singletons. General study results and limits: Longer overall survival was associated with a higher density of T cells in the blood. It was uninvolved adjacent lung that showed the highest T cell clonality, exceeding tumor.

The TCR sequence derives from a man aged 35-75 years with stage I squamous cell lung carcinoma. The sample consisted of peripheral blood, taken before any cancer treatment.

CDR3 DNA sequence: TGTGCCAGAAGCTTGTATCTGCTCGATCGGGGTAGCTCCTACGAGCAGTACTTC. This encodes CARSLYLLDRGSSYEQYF. V gene TRBV5-3 combines with J gene TRBJ2-7; tentative D call: TRBD2 (5 bases). TRBV5-3 is annotated as an ORF whose role is uncertain. Trimming took 1 base from V and 0 from J, leaving 20 bases between them. The CDR3 consists of 18 residues.